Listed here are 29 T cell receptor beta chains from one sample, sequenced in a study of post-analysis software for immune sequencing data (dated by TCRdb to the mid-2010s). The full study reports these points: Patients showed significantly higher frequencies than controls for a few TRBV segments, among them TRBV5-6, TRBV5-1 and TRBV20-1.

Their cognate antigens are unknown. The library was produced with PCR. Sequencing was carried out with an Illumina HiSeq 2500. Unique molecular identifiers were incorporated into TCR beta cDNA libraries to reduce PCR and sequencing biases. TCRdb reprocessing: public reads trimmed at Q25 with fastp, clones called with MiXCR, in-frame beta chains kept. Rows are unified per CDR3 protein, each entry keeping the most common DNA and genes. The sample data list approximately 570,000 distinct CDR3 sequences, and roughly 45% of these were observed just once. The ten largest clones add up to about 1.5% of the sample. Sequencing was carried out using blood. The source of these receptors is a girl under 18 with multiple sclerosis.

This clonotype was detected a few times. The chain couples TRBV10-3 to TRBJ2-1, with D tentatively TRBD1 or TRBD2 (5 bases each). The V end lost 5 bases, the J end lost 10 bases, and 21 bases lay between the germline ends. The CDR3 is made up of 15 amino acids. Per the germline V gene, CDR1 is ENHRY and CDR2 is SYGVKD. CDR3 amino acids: CAISTPNEGRDEQFF. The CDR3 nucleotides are TGTGCCATCAGTACCCCCAATGAGGGTAGGGACGAGCAGTTCTTC.

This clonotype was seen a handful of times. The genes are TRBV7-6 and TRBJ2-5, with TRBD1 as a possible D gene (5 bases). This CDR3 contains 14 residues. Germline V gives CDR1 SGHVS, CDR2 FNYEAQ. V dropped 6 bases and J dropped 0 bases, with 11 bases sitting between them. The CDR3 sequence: CASSPDSHQETQYF. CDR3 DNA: TGTGCCAGCAGTCCCGACAGCCACCAAGAGACCCAGTACTTC. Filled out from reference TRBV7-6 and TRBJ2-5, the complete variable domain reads GAGVSQSPRYKVTKRGQDVALRCDPISGHVSLYWYRQALGQGPEFLTYFNYEAQQDKSGLPNDRFSAERPEGSISTLTIQRTEQRDSAMYRCASSPDSHQETQYFGPGTRLLVL.

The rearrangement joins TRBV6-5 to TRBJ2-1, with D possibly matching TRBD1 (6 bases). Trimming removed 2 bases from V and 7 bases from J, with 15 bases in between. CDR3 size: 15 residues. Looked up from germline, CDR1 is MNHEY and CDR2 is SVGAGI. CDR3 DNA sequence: TGTGCCAGCAGTTACCGGCAGGGGCGGGCGAATGAGCAGTTCTTC. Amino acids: CASSYRQGRANEQFF.

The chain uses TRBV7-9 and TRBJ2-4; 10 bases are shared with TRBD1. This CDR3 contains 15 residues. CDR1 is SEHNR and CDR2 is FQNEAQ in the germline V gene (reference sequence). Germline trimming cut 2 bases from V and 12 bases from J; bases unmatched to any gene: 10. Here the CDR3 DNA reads TGTGCCAGCAGCTTACGGGACAGGGGCCAAGGGACTCAGTACTTC. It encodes CASSLRDRGQGTQYF.

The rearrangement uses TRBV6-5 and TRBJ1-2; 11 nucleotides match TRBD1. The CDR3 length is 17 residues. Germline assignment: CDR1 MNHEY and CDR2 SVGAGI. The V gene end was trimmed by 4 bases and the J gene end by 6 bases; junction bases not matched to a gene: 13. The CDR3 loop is CASSSSYRDRGRDGYTF. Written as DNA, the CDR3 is TGTGCCAGCAGTTCCTCCTACCGGGACAGGGGGAGGGATGGCTACACCTTC.

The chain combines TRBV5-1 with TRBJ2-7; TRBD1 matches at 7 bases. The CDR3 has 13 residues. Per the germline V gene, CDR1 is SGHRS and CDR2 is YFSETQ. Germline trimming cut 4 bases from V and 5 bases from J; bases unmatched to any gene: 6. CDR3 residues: CASSRQGRNEQYF. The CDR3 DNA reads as TGCGCCAGCAGCCGACAGGGCCGAAACGAGCAGTACTTC.

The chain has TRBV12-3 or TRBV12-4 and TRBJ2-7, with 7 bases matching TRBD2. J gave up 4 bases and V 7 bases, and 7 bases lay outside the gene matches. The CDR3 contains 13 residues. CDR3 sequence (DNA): TGTGCCAGCAATCGACTAGCAGCATACGAGCAGTACTTC. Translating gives CASNRLAAYEQYF.

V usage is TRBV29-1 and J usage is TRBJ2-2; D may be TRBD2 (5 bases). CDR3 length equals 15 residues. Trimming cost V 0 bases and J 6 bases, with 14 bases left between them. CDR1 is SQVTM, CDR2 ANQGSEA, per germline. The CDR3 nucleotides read TGCAGCGTTGAAGAGGAGCGGAGGCTCCCCGGGGAGCTGTTTTTT. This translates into CSVEEERRLPGELFF.

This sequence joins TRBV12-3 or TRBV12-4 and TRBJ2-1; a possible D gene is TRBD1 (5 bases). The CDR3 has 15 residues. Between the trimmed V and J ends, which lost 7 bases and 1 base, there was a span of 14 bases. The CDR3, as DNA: TGTGCCAGCACCGCTGGGGCGGCTTCCTACAATGAGCAGTTCTTC. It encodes CASTAGAASYNEQFF.

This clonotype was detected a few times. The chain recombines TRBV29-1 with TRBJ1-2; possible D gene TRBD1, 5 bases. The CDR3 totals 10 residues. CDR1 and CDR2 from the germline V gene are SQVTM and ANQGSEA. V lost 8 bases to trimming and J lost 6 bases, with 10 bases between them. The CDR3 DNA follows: TGCAGCACCCGGGACGATGGCTACACCTTC. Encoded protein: CSTRDDGYTF.

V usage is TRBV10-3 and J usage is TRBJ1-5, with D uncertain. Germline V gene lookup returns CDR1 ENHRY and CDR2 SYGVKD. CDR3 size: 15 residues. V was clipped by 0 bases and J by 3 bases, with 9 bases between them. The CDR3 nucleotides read TGTGCCATCAGTGAGTCGACGCGTGACAATCAGCCCCAGCATTTT. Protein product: CAISESTRDNQPQHF.

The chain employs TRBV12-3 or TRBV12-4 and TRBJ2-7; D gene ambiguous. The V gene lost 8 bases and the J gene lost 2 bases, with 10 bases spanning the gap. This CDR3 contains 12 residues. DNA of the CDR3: TGTGCCAGCTCTGAGCGTACCTACGAGCAGTACTTC. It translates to CASSERTYEQYF.

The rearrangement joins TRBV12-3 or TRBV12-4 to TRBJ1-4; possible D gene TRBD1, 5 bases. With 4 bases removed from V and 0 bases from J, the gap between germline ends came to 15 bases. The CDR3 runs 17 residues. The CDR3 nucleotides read TGTGCCAGCAGTTCCGACAGCTTAGATGCAACTAATGAAAAACTGTTTTTT. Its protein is CASSSDSLDATNEKLFF.

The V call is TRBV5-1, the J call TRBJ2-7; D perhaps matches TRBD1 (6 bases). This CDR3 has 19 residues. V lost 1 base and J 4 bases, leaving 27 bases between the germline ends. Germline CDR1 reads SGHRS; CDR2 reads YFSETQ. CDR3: CASSLPADFIQGRKYEQYF. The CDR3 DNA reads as TGCGCCAGCAGCTTGCCGGCAGACTTTATACAGGGCCGGAAATACGAGCAGTACTTC.

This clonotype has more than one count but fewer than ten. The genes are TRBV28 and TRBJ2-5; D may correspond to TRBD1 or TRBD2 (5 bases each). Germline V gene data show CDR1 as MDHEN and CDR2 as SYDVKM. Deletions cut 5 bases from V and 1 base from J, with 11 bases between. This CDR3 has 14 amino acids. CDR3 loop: CASSMSGTQETQYF. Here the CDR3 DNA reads TGTGCCAGCAGTATGTCGGGGACCCAAGAGACCCAGTACTTC.

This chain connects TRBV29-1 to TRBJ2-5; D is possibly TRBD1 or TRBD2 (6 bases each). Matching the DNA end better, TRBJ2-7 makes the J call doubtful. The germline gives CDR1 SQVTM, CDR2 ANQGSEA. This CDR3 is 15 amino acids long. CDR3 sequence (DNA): TGCAGCGTCTCTCCCGGGGGCACAGGAAAGGGCGAGCAGTACTTC. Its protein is CSVSPGGTGKGEQYF.

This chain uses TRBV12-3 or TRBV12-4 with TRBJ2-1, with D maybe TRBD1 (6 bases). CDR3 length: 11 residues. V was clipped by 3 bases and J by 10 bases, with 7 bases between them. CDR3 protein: CASSFDREQFF. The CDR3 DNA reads TGTGCCAGCAGTTTTGACAGGGAGCAGTTCTTC.

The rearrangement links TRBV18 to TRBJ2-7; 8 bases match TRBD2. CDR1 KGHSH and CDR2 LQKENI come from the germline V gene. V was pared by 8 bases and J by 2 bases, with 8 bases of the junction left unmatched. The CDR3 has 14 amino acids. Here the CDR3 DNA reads TGTGCCAGCATAACCCCGGGAGGGACCTACGAGCAGTACTTC. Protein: CASITPGGTYEQYF.

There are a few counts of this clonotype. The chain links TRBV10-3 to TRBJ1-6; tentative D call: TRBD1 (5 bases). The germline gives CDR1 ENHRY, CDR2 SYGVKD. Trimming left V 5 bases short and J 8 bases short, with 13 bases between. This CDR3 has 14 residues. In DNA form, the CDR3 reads TGTGCCATCAGTAATCGCCAGGGAGATTCACCCCTCCACTTT. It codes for CAISNRQGDSPLHF.

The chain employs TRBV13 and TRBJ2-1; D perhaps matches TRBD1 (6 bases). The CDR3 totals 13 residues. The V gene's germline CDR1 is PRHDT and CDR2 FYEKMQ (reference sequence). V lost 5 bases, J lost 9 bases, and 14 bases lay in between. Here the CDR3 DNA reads TGTGCCAGCAGCAGAAACAGGGCCGGTGAGCAGTTCTTC. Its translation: CASSRNRAGEQFF.

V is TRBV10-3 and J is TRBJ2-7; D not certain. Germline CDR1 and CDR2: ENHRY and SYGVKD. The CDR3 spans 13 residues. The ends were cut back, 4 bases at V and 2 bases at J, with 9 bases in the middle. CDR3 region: CAISAGTTYEQYF. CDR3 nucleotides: TGTGCCATCAGTGCGGGCACAACCTACGAGCAGTACTTC.

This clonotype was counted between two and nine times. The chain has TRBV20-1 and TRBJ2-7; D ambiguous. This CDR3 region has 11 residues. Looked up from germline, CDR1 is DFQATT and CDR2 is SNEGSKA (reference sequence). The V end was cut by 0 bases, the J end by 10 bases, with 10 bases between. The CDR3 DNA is TGCAGTGCTAGAGATGACGCCACCCAGTACTTC. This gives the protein CSARDDATQYF.

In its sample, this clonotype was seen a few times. The CDR3 DNA sequence: TGTGCCAGCAGTATGTCCGGCGGGACCCTCTACACAGATACGCAGTATTTT. It specifies CASSMSGGTLYTDTQYF. The chain combines TRBV12-3 or TRBV12-4 with TRBJ2-3, with D perhaps TRBD2 (6 bases). This CDR3 region has 17 residues. Trimming shortened V by 5 bases and J by 2 bases, and 20 bases separated the two germline ends.

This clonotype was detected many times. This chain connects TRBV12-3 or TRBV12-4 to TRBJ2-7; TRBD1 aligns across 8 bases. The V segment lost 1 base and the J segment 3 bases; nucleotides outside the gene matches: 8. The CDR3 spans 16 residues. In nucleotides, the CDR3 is TGTGCCAGCAGTTTAGGGCGAGGCGGGACAGGCTACGAGCAGTACTTC. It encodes CASSLGRGGTGYEQYF.

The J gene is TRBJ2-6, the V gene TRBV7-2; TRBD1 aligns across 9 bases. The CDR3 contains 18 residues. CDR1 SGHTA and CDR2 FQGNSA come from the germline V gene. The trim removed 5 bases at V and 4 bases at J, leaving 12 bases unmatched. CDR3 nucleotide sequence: TGTGCCAGCAGCCGGTTTATCGGGACAGGGACCGGGGCCAACGTCCTGACTTTC. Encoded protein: CASSRFIGTGTGANVLTF.

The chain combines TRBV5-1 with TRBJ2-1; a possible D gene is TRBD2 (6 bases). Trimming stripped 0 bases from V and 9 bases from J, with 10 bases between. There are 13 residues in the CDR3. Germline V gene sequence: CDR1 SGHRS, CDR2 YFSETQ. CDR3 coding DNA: TGCGCCAGCAGCTTGGAGCTGGGAGGTGAGCAGTTCTTC. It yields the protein CASSLELGGEQFF. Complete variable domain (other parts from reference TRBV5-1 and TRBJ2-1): KAGVTQTPRYLIKTRGQQVTLSCSPISGHRSVSWYQQTPGQGLQFLFEYFSETQRNKGNFPGRFSGRQFSNSRSEMNVSTLELGDSALYLCASSLELGGEQFFGPGTRLTVL.

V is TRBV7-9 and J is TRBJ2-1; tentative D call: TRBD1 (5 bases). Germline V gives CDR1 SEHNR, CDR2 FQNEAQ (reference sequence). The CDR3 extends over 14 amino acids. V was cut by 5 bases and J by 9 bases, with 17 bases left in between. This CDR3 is CASSLSPGSSEQFF. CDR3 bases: TGTGCCAGCAGCCTTAGTCCAGGGTCAAGTGAGCAGTTCTTC. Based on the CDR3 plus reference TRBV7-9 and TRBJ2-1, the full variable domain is DTGVSQNPRHKITKRGQNVTFRCDPISEHNRLYWYRQTLGQGPEFLTYFQNEAQLEKSRLLSDRFSAERPKGSFSTLEIQRTEQGDSAMYLCASSLSPGSSEQFFGPGTRLTVL.

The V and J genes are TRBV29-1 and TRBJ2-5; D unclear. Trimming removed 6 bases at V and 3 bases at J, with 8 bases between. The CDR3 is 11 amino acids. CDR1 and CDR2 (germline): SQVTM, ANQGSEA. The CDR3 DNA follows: TGCAGCGTCCTCATGGAAGAGACCCAGTACTTC. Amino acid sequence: CSVLMEETQYF.

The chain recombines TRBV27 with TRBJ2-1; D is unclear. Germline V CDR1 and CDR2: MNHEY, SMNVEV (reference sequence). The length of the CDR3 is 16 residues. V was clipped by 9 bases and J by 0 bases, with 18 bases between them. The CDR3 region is CASTPVASSSYNEQFF. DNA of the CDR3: TGTGCCAGTACGCCGGTGGCGTCGAGCTCCTACAATGAGCAGTTCTTC.